This T cell receptor beta chain was captured by sequencing in a study of blood T cell repertoires in COVID-19. Measured with immunoSEQ multiplex PCR; TCRdb has only the in-frame clones, and not every one. The table shows 150,000 to 200,000 clones, with roughly 89% occurring only once. Germline loops: CDR1 SGHAT, CDR2 FQDESV (reference sequence). The CDR3 runs 16 residues. The junction had 10 bases not matched to a gene; V was cut back by 6 bases and J by 0 bases. The clonotype comes from a young man with active or convalescent COVID-19. The J gene is TRBJ1-1, the V gene TRBV11-1, with 7 bases aligning to TRBD1. The source material was peripheral blood. This CDR3 reads CASSFHLGTVNTEAFF. In DNA form, the CDR3 reads TGTGCCAGCAGTTTCCACCTTGGGACAGTGAACACTGAAGCTTTCTTT.